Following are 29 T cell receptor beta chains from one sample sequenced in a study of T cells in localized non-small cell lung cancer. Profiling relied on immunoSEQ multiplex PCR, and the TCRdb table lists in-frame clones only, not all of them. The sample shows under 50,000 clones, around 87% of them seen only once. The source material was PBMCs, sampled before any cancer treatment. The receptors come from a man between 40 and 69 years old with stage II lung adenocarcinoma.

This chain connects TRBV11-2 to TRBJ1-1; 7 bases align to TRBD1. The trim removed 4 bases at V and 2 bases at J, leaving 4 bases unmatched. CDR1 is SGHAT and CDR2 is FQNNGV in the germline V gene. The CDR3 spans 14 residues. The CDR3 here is CASSSQGRNTEAFF. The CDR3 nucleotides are TGTGCCAGCAGCTCACAGGGGCGCAACACTGAAGCTTTCTTT.

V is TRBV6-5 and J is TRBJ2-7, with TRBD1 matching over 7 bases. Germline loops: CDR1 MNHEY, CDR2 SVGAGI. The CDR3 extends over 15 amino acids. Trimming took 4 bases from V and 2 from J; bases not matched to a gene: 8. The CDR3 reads CASSLLTGRTYEQYF. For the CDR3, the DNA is TGTGCCAGCAGTTTGCTGACAGGGAGAACCTACGAGCAGTACTTC.

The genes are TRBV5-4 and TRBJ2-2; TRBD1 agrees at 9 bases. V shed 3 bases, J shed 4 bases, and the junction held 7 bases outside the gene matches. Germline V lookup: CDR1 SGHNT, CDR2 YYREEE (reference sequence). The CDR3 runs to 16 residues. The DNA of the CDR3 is TGTGCCAGCAGCTCCTTAGACAGGGGGGCCACCGGGGAGCTGTTTTTT. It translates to CASSSLDRGATGELFF.

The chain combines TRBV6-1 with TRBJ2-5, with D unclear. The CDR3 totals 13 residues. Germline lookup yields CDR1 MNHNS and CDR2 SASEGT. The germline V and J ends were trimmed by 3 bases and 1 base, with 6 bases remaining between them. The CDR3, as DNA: TGTGCCAGCAGTGAGACCTCCCAAGAGACCCAGTACTTC. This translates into CASSETSQETQYF.

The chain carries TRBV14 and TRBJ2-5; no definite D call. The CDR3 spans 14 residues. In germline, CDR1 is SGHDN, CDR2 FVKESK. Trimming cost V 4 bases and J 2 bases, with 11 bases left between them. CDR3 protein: CASSPTKVQETQYF. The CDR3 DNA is TGTGCCAGCAGCCCCACGAAGGTTCAAGAGACCCAGTACTTC.

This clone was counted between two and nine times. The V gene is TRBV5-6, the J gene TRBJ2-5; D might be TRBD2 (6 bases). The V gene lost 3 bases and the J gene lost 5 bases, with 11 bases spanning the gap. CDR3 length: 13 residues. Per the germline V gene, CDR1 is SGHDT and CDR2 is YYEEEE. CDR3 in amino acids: CASSWGVTETQYF. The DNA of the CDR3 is TGTGCCAGCAGCTGGGGGGTGACGGAGACCCAGTACTTC.

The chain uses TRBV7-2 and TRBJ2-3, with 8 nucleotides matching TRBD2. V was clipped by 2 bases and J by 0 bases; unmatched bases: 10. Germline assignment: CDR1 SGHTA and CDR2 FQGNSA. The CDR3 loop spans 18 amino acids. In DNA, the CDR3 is TGTGCCAGCAGCTTATGGAGCGGGGGTCGATCCAGCACAGATACGCAGTATTTT. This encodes CASSLWSGGRSSTDTQYF.

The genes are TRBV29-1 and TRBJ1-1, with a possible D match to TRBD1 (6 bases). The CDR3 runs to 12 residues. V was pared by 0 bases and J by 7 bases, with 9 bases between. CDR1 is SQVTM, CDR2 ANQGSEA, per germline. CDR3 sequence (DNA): TGCAGCGTTGAAGATCGCAGGGGTGAAGCTTTCTTT. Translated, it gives CSVEDRRGEAFF.

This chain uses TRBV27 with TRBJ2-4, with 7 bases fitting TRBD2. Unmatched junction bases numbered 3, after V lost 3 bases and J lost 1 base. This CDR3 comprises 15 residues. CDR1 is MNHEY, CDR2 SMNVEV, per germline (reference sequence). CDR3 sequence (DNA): TGTGCCAGCAGTTTCTGGGGGGGGGCCAAAAACATTCAGTACTTC. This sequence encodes CASSFWGGAKNIQYF.

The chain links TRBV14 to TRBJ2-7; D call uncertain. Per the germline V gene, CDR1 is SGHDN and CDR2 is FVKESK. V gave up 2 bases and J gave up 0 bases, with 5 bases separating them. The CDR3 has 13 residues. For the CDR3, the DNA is TGTGCCAGCAGCCAACACACCTCCTACGAGCAGTACTTC. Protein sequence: CASSQHTSYEQYF.

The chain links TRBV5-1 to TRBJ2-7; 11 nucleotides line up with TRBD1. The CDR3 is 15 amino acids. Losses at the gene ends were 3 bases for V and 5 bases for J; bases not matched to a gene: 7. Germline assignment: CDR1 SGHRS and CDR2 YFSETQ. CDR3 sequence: CASSSGTGGGDEQYF. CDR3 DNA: TGCGCCAGCAGCTCCGGGACAGGGGGAGGAGACGAGCAGTACTTC.

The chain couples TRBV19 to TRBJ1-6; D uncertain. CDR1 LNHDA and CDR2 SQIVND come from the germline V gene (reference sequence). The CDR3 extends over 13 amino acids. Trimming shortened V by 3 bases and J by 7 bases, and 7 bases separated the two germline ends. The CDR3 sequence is CASSMNSNSPLHF. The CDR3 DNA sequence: TGTGCCAGTAGTATGAACAGCAATTCACCCCTCCACTTT.

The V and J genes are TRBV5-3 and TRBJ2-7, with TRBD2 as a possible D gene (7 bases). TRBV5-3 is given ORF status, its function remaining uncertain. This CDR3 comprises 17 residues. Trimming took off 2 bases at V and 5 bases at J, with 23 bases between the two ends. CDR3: CARSLSYGGARQDEQYV. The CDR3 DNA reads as TGTGCCAGAAGCTTATCCTATGGGGGGGCCCGTCAGGACGAGCAGTACGTC.

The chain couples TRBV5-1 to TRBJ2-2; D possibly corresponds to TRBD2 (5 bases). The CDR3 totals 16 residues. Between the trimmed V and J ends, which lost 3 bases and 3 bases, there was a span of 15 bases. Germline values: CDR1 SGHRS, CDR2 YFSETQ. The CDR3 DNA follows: TGCGCCAGCAGCTCCGCAACTAGTGGCGACACCGGGGAGCTGTTTTTT. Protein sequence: CASSSATSGDTGELFF.

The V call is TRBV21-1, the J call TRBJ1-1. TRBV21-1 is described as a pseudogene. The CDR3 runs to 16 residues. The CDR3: CASSKGLIRDLTEAFF. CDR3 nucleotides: TGTGCCAGCAGCAAAGGGTTGATAAGGGACTTGACTGAAGCTTTCTTT.

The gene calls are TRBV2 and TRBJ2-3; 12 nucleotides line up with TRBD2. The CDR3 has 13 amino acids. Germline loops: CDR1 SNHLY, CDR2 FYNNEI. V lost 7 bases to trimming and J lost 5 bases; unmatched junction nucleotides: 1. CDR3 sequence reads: CASKTSGRDTQYF. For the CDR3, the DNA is TGTGCCAGCAAGACTAGCGGGAGAGATACGCAGTATTTT. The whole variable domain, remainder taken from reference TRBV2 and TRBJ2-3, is EPEVTQTPSHQVTQMGQEVILRCVPISNHLYFYWYRQILGQKVEFLVSFYNNEISEKSEIFDDQFSVERPDGSNFTLKIRSTKLEDSAMYFCASKTSGRDTQYFGPGTRLTVL.

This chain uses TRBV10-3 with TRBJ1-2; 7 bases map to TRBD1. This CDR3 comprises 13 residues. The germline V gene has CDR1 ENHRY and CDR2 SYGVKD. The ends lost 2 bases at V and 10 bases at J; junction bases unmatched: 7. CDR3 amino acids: CAISENRQGDYTF. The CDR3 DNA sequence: TGTGCCATCAGTGAGAATCGACAGGGTGACTACACCTTC.

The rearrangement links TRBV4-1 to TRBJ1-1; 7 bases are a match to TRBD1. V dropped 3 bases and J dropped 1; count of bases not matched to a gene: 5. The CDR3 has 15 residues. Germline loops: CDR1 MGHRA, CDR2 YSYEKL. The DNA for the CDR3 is TGCGCCAGCAGCCAGCAACAGGGGAGGAACACTGAAGCTTTCTTT. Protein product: CASSQQQGRNTEAFF.

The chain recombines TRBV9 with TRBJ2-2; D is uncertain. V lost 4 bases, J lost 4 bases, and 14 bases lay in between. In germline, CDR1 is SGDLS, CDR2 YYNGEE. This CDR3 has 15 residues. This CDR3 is CASSPPGTGTGELFF. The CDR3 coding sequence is TGTGCCAGCAGCCCCCCCGGCACTGGCACCGGGGAGCTGTTTTTT. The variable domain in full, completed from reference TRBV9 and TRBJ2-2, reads DSGVTQTPKHLITATGQRVTLRCSPRSGDLSVYWYQQSLDQGLQFLIQYYNGEERAKGNILERFSAQQFPDLHSELNLSSLELGDSALYFCASSPPGTGTGELFFGEGSRLTVL.

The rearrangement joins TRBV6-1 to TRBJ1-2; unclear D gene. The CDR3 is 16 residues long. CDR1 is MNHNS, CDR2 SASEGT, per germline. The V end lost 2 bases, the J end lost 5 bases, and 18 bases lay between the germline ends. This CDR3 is CASSEPRFPLPYGYTF. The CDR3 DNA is TGTGCCAGCAGTGAACCAAGGTTCCCTCTACCATATGGCTACACCTTC.

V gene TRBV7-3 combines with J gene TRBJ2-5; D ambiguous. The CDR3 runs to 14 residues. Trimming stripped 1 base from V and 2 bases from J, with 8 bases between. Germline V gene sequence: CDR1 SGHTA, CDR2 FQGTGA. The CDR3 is CASSLNGVQETQYF. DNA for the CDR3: TGTGCCAGCAGCTTAAATGGAGTTCAAGAGACCCAGTACTTC.

The CDR3 reads CASIGTGEDTEAFF. The DNA for the CDR3 is TGCGCCAGCATCGGGACAGGGGAGGACACTGAAGCTTTCTTT. The rearrangement uses TRBV10-1 and TRBJ1-1; 10 bases are shared with TRBD1. The length of the CDR3 is 14 residues. In germline, CDR1 is WNHNN, CDR2 SYGVQD (reference sequence). Trimming took 7 bases from V and 3 from J; bases not matched to a gene: 5.

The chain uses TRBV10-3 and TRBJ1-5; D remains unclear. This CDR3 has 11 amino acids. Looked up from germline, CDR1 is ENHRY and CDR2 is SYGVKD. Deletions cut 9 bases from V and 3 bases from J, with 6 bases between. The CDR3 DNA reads TGTGCCATGGGTAACAATCAGCCCCAGCATTTT. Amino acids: CAMGNNQPQHF.

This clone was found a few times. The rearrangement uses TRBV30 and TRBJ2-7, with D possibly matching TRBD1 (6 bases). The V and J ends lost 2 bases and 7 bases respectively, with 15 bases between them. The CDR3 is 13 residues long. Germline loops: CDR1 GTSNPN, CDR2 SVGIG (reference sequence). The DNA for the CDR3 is TGTGCCTGGAGTTTCGGACAGTTAAAGGAGCAGTACTTC. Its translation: CAWSFGQLKEQYF.

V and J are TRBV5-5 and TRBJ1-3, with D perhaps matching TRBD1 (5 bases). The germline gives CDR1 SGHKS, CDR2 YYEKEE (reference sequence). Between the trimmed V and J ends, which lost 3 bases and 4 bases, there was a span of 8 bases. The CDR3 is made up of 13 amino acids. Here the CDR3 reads CASSWGDGNTIYF. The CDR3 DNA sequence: TGTGCCAGCAGCTGGGGGGACGGAAACACCATATATTTT.

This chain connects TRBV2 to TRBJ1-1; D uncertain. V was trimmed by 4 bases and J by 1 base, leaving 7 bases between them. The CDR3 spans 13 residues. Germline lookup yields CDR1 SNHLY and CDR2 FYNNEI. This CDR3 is CASSVDPNTEAFF. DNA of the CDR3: TGTGCCAGCAGTGTCGACCCGAACACTGAAGCTTTCTTT.

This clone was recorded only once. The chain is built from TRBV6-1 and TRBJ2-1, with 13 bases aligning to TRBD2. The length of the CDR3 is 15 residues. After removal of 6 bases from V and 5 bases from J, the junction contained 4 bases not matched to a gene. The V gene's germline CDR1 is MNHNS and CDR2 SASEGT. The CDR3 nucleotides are TGTGCCAGCAGCATACTAGCGGGGGGGAACAATGAGCAGTTCTTC. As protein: CASSILAGGNNEQFF.

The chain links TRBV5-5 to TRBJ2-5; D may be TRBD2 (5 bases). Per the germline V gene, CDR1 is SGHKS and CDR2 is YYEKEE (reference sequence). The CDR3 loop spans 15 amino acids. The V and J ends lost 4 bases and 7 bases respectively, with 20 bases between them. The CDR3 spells CASSPGGMGVGTQYF. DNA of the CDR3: TGTGCCAGCAGCCCCGGAGGTATGGGAGTTGGGACCCAGTACTTC.

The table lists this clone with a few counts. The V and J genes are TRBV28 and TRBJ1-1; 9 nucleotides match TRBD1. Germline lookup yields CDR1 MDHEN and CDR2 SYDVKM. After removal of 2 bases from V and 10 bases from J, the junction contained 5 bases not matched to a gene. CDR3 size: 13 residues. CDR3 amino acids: CASSLTGGWGAFF. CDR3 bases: TGTGCCAGCAGTTTAACAGGGGGCTGGGGAGCTTTCTTT.